Following are 29 T cell receptor beta chains from one sample sequenced in a study of long-term antiretroviral therapy in people with HIV. This was the immunoSEQ v3.0 assay at survey level. Clones were sequenced by immunoSEQ multiplex PCR, and TCRdb holds only the in-frame ones, with some missing. The table includes about 24,000 clones, roughly 96% detected once. The sample consisted of unsorted PBMCs, taken about 4.7 years after starting antiretroviral therapy. These receptors all stem from a woman aged 50 to 60 with HIV.

This chain links TRBV6-6 with TRBJ2-7; TRBD2 matches 7 bases. This CDR3 is 14 amino acids long. V lost 8 bases, J lost 7 bases, and 14 bases stayed unmatched. Looked up from germline, CDR1 is MNHNY and CDR2 is SVGAGI (reference sequence). CDR3 nucleotide sequence: TGTGCCAGCGGGGCCTGGCGGGAGTCATGGGAGCAGTACTTC. It codes for CASGAWRESWEQYF.

The V call is TRBV2, the J call TRBJ2-1, with 8 bases fitting TRBD2. The CDR3 is 14 amino acids. V was pared by 6 bases and J by 7 bases, with 8 bases of the junction left unmatched. CDR1 is SNHLY and CDR2 is FYNNEI in the germline V gene. The chain's CDR3 is CASSQEIAGNEQFF. CDR3 in DNA: TGTGCCAGCAGCCAGGAGATAGCGGGGAATGAGCAGTTCTTC.

The rearrangement uses TRBV10-3 and TRBJ1-1; no firm D call. CDR1 is ENHRY and CDR2 is SYGVKD in the germline V gene. The CDR3 contains 12 residues. V gave up 3 bases and J gave up 2 bases, with 4 bases separating them. The CDR3 DNA reads as TGTGCCATCAGTGATAGTAACACTGAAGCTTTCTTT. Residues: CAISDSNTEAFF.

This rearrangement joins TRBV28 to TRBJ1-2, with no clear D. Deletions cut 5 bases from V and 4 bases from J, with 5 bases between. Germline V lookup: CDR1 MDHEN, CDR2 SYDVKM. The CDR3 sequence is 11 residues long. The CDR3 coding sequence is TGTGCCAGCAGTACCGGCTATGGCTACACCTTC. This encodes CASSTGYGYTF.

V gene TRBV6-4 combines with J gene TRBJ1-5; D gene ambiguous. Germline CDR1 and CDR2: MRHNA and SNTAGT. Trimming left V 6 bases short and J 0 bases short, with 21 bases between. The CDR3 consists of 18 residues. The CDR3 sequence: CASRELNLTGGSNQPQHF. The CDR3 DNA follows: TGTGCCAGCAGAGAACTAAACTTAACGGGAGGTAGCAATCAGCCCCAGCATTTT.

V usage is TRBV28 and J usage is TRBJ2-7; 7 bases match TRBD1. V lost 6 bases, J lost 1 base, and 6 bases stayed unmatched. The CDR3 is 14 residues long. Per germline, CDR1 MDHEN and CDR2 SYDVKM. CDR3 in DNA: TGTGCCAGCAGAAGGACAGGTGGATCCTACGAGCAGTACTTC. Translating gives CASRRTGGSYEQYF.

V and J are TRBV5-1 and TRBJ2-7; possible D gene TRBD1, 6 bases. CDR1 and CDR2 (germline): SGHRS, YFSETQ. V was clipped by 0 bases and J by 4 bases, with 11 bases between them. The CDR3 runs 14 residues. The CDR3 protein is CASSLVPGVYEQYF. In nucleotides, the CDR3 is TGCGCCAGCAGCTTGGTTCCAGGGGTATACGAGCAGTACTTC.

V gene TRBV7-6 combines with J gene TRBJ2-7; 8 bases match TRBD2. Germline trimming cut 2 bases from V and 5 bases from J; bases unmatched to any gene: 11. Germline V gene lookup returns CDR1 SGHVS and CDR2 FNYEAQ. CDR3 size: 16 residues. The CDR3 loop reads CASSLTTGGPQNEQYF. The CDR3 region has the DNA TGTGCCAGCAGCTTAACGACGGGAGGGCCTCAAAACGAGCAGTACTTC.

V and J are TRBV27 and TRBJ2-7; D gene uncertain. CDR3 length: 16 residues. Germline values: CDR1 MNHEY, CDR2 SMNVEV (reference sequence). V was clipped by 6 bases and J by 2 bases, with 20 bases between them. CDR3 amino acids: CASRAPGPPGAYEQYF. CDR3 in DNA: TGTGCCAGCAGGGCACCCGGGCCCCCAGGCGCCTACGAGCAGTACTTC.

The chain links TRBV27 to TRBJ1-1; possible D gene TRBD1, 5 bases. This CDR3 is built from 14 residues. The V end lost 8 bases, the J end lost 0 bases, and 13 bases lay between the germline ends. The germline CDR1 and CDR2 sequences are MNHEY and SMNVEV (reference sequence). CDR3 protein: CASARGGLNTEAFF. The DNA of the CDR3 is TGTGCCAGCGCTAGGGGCGGCCTGAACACTGAAGCTTTCTTT.

This sequence joins TRBV28 and TRBJ2-5, with D tentatively TRBD2 (6 bases). The CDR3 sequence is 13 residues long. V was trimmed by 8 bases and J by 5 bases, leaving 15 bases between them. Germline CDR1 MDHEN, CDR2 SYDVKM. The chain's CDR3 is CASLHGGAETQYF. Written as DNA, the CDR3 is TGTGCCAGCCTCCACGGGGGAGCGGAGACCCAGTACTTC.

The genes are TRBV2 and TRBJ2-7, with D uncertain. This CDR3 is 10 amino acids long. Germline-derived CDR1 and CDR2 are SNHLY and FYNNEI. V dropped 5 bases and J dropped 7 bases, with 6 bases sitting between them. CDR3 DNA: TGTGCCAGCAGTTCCCTGGAGCAGTACTTC. It yields the protein CASSSLEQYF.

The chain links TRBV5-4 to TRBJ1-2; 8 nucleotides line up with TRBD1. This CDR3 region has 15 residues. Germline CDR1 and CDR2: SGHNT and YYREEE (reference sequence). V was pared by 4 bases and J by 3 bases, with 8 bases of the junction left unmatched. The CDR3 bases are TGTGCCAGCAGCACCCAACAGGGGGAGGACTATGGCTACACCTTC. This codes for CASSTQQGEDYGYTF.

The CDR3 DNA is TGCGCCAGCAGCATCTCTAGGAGCTCCTACAATGAGCAGTTCTTC. Translated: CASSISRSSYNEQFF. The chain couples TRBV5-1 to TRBJ2-1, with unresolved D. With 4 bases removed from V and 0 bases from J, the gap between germline ends came to 11 bases. The germline CDR1 and CDR2 sequences are SGHRS and YFSETQ. The CDR3 is 15 amino acids.

The V and J genes are TRBV5-5 and TRBJ2-3, with 7 bases aligning to TRBD2. After removal of 1 base from V and 4 bases from J, the junction contained 6 bases not matched to a gene. Germline CDR1 is SGHKS and CDR2 is YYEKEE (reference sequence). This CDR3 region has 15 residues. CDR3 coding DNA: TGTGCCAGCAGCTTGTTCACTAGCGACGCAGATACGCAGTATTTT. Amino acids: CASSLFTSDADTQYF.

The V and J genes are TRBV6-1 and TRBJ2-2; D remains ambiguous. The CDR3 is 15 amino acids. The germline gives CDR1 MNHNS, CDR2 SASEGT. The CDR3 nucleotides read TGTGCTACTTCCCGCCAAGTCTCGAACACCGGGGAGCTGTTTTTT. Translating it yields CATSRQVSNTGELFF.

This clone appeared once. The rearrangement uses TRBV5-1 and TRBJ1-4; 12 bases map to TRBD1. The CDR3 spans 16 residues. The germline V gene encodes CDR1 SGHRS and CDR2 YFSETQ. V gave up 5 bases and J gave up 6 bases; unmatched junction bases: 8. The CDR3 spells CASRAGTGGAYEKLFF. Written as DNA, the CDR3 is TGCGCCAGCAGGGCCGGGACAGGGGGCGCCTATGAAAAACTGTTTTTT.

V gene TRBV7-2 combines with J gene TRBJ2-1; 10 bases are a match to TRBD2. Germline lookup yields CDR1 SGHTA and CDR2 FQGNSA. The CDR3 loop spans 15 amino acids. The trim removed 4 bases at V and 7 bases at J, leaving 7 bases unmatched. The CDR3 region is CASSSLAGVLNEQFF. In nucleotides, the CDR3 is TGTGCCAGCAGCTCCCTAGCGGGAGTTTTGAATGAGCAGTTCTTC. The entire variable domain, with the rest obtained from reference TRBV7-2 and TRBJ2-1, is as follows: GAGVSQSPSNKVTEKGKDVELRCDPISGHTALYWYRQSLGQGLEFLIYFQGNSAPDKSGLPSDRFSAERTGGSVSTLTIQRTQQEDSAVYLCASSSLAGVLNEQFFGPGTRLTVL.

The V and J genes are TRBV6-1 and TRBJ1-1; the D gene is possibly TRBD1 (6 bases). Per germline, CDR1 MNHNS and CDR2 SASEGT. The CDR3 totals 19 residues. Trimming cost V 0 bases and J 10 bases, with 30 bases left between them. The CDR3 coding sequence is TGTGCCAGCAGTGAAGCGGTCTGGGGACAATCAAACCCACCGGCTGGAGCTTTCTTT. Amino acid sequence: CASSEAVWGQSNPPAGAFF.

The chain recombines TRBV10-3 with TRBJ2-7; the match to TRBD2 covers 7 bases. This CDR3 contains 15 residues. After removal of 6 bases from V and 5 bases from J, the junction contained 13 bases not matched to a gene. Per the germline V gene, CDR1 is ENHRY and CDR2 is SYGVKD. The CDR3 nucleotides read TGTGCCATCAGCGAGGTGGGAGGGCTAAAAGACGAGCAGTACTTC. Translation gives CAISEVGGLKDEQYF.

The chain carries TRBV4-3 and TRBJ2-7; TRBD1 aligns across 12 bases. The CDR3 runs to 15 residues. Looked up from germline, CDR1 is LGHNA and CDR2 is YSLEER. The J segment lost 5 bases and the V segment lost 4 bases, leaving 6 bases of the junction unmatched. CDR3 bases: TGCGCCAGCAGCCGCGGGGGGACAGGGGGCAACGAGCAGTACTTC. Amino acids: CASSRGGTGGNEQYF.

This clone showed up just once. The chain employs TRBV28 and TRBJ2-2, with a tentative D call TRBD1 (5 bases). The CDR3 totals 15 residues. Looked up from germline, CDR1 is MDHEN and CDR2 is SYDVKM. V dropped 2 bases and J dropped 7 bases, with 14 bases sitting between them. DNA of the CDR3: TGTGCCAGCAGTTTAGGGGCCTCAGGCCACGGGGAGCTGTTTTTT. This encodes CASSLGASGHGELFF.

The rearrangement links TRBV27 to TRBJ2-7, with D uncertain. The V end lost 0 bases, the J end lost 2 bases, and 11 bases lay between the germline ends. The V gene's germline CDR1 is MNHEY and CDR2 SMNVEV (reference sequence). The CDR3 contains 15 residues. The CDR3 sequence: CASSLSSGNPYEQYF. The CDR3 DNA is TGTGCCAGCAGTTTATCGAGTGGGAACCCCTACGAGCAGTACTTC.

CDR3 DNA sequence: TGTGCCAGCTCCCTGGGGGAGAACACTGAAGCTTTCTTT. This gives the protein CASSLGENTEAFF. This chain links TRBV18 with TRBJ1-1, with D possibly being TRBD1 (5 bases). This CDR3 has 13 residues. CDR1 is KGHSH, CDR2 LQKENI, per germline. The germline V and J ends were trimmed by 6 bases and 1 base, with 9 bases remaining between them.

The chain employs TRBV10-3 and TRBJ2-7; D is ambiguous. V lost 4 bases and J lost 7, with 11 bases in between. The CDR3 is made up of 12 amino acids. The germline V gene has CDR1 ENHRY and CDR2 SYGVKD. The CDR3 loop is CAISVGFGEQYF. For the CDR3, the DNA is TGTGCCATCAGTGTTGGGTTTGGGGAGCAGTACTTC.

This rearrangement joins TRBV6-5 to TRBJ2-7; TRBD2 aligns across 10 bases. The V gene end was trimmed by 6 bases and the J gene end by 2 bases; junction bases not matched to a gene: 4. Germline assignment: CDR1 MNHEY and CDR2 SVGAGI. The CDR3 spans 14 residues. CDR3 nucleotide sequence: TGTGCCAGCAGAGGAGCGGGAGGGCCCTACGAGCAGTACTTC. Its translation is CASRGAGGPYEQYF.

The chain has TRBV28 and TRBJ2-1, with D tentatively TRBD2 (7 bases). V shed 2 bases and J shed 3 bases, with 17 bases lying between them. The CDR3 spans 17 residues. CDR1 and CDR2 (germline): MDHEN, SYDVKM. CDR3: CASSLRGGISSYNEQFF. In nucleotides, the CDR3 is TGTGCCAGCAGTTTAAGGGGGGGCATCTCGAGCTACAATGAGCAGTTCTTC.

V and J are TRBV4-2 and TRBJ2-7; D uncertain. CDR3 size: 13 residues. Trimming took 1 base from V and 3 from J, leaving 7 bases between them. The germline gives CDR1 LGHNA, CDR2 YNFKEQ. The CDR3 coding sequence is TGTGCCAGCAGCCAAGGGTATGGCTACGAGCAGTACTTC. Translating gives CASSQGYGYEQYF.

J is TRBJ2-7 and V is TRBV11-3; 8 nucleotides agree with TRBD2. Looked up from germline, CDR1 is SGHNT and CDR2 is YENEEA. J was trimmed by 0 bases and V by 5 bases; bases with no gene match: 6. This CDR3 is built from 15 residues. The CDR3 DNA reads as TGTGCCAGCAGCCCTGACGCGGGGGGCTCCTACGAGCAGTACTTC. This codes for CASSPDAGGSYEQYF.